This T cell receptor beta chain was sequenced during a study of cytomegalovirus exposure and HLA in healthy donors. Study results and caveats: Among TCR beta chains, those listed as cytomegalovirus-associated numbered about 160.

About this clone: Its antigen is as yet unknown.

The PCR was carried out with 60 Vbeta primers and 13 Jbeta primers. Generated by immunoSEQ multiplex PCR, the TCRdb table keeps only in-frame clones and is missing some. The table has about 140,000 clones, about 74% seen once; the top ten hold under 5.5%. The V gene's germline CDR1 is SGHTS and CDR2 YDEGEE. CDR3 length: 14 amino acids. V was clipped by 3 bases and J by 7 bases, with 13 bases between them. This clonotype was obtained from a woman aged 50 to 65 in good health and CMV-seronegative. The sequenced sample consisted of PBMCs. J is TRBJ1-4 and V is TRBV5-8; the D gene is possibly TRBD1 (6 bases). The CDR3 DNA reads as TGTGCCAGCAGCTCAGGGGATTTAGGTGAAAAACTGTTTTTT. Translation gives CASSSGDLGEKLFF.